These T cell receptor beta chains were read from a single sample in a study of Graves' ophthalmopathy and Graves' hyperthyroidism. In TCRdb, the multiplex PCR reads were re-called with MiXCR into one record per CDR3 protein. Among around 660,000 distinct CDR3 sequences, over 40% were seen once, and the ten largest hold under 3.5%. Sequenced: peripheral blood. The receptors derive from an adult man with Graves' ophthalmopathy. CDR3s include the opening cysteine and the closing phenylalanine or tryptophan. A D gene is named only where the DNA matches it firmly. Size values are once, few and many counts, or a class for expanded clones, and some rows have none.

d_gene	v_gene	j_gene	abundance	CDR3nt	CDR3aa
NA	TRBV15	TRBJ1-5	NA	TGTGCCACCAGCAGGCGACTAGCGGGGTTGGGTCCCAAAGAGACCCAGCATTTT	CATSRRLAGLGPKETQHF
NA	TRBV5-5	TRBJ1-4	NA	TGTGCCAGCCTGGCCCCGAATGAAAAACTGTTTTTT	CASLAPNEKLFF
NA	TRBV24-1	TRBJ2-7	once	TGTGCCACCGGTGACCAGGACACCGAGCAATACTTC	CATGDQDTEQYF
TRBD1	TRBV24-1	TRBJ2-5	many	TGTGCCACCAGTCCGGACAGGGGAGAGACCCAGTACTTC	CATSPDRGETQYF
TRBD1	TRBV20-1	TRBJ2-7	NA	TGCAGTGCCCCGCTCGGAACCGGGACAGGGGGCGCCGGGGGCGAGCAGTACTTC	CSAPLGTGTGGAGGEQYF
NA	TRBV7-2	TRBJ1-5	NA	TGTGCCAGCAGCTTCGGGGTCGGGGAGACCCAGCATTTT	CASSFGVGETQHF
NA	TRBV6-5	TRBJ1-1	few	TGTGCCAGCAGTTACGGAAAGTGGGAGGCTTTCTTT	CASSYGKWEAFF
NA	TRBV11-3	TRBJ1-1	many	TGTGCCAGCAGCACAGATAGATGGGTTGTCACTGAAGCTTTCTTT	CASSTDRWVVTEAFF
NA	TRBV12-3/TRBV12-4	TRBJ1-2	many	TGTGCCAGCAGTTTTGGGCAGGGAGGTGGCTACACCTTC	CASSFGQGGGYTF
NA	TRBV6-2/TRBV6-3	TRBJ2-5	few	TGTGCCAGCAGACACGACTCCGGGACACCCCGGCAGACCCAGTACTTC	CASRHDSGTPRQTQYF
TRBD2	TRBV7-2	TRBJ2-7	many	TGTGCCAGCAGCTTAGCGGGAGGGTCGGAGCAGTACTTC	CASSLAGGSEQYF
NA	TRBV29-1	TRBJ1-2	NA	TGCAGCCCCCAGGACGGGGTCGGCTACACCTTC	CSPQDGVGYTF
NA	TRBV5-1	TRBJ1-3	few	TGCGCCAGCAGCTTGGGCACCTGGACGGCGACCTATGGAAACACCATATATTTT	CASSLGTWTATYGNTIYF
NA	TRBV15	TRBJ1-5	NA	TGTGCCACCAGCAGCCGACAAGCTGGACAGCCCCAGCATTTT	CATSSRQAGQPQHF
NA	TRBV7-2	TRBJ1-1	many	TGTGCCAGCAGCCACAATCCGACAAAGACTGAAGCTTTCTTT	CASSHNPTKTEAFF
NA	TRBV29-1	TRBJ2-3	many	TGCAGCGTTGAAGACCGGGGCACAGATACGCAGTATTTT	CSVEDRGTDTQYF
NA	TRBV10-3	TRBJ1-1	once	TGTGCCATCAGTGAGACAGGGACAGCTTTCTTT	CAISETGTAFF
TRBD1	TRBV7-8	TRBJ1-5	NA	TGTGCCAGCTCACCAGGGGGGACGGACCAGCCCCAGCATTTT	CASSPGGTDQPQHF
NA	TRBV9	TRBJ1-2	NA	TGTGCCAGCACCCCCTCTTCATGGCTCGGGGGGGGCTACACCTTC	CASTPSSWLGGGYTF
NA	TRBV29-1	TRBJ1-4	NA	TGCAGCGTGCTGACGGCGGGAGCGGGAGAAAAACTGTTTTTT	CSVLTAGAGEKLFF
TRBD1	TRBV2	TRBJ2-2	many	TGTGCCAGCAGTGGTGTCGAGGGGGCGGACGGGGAGCTGTTTTTT	CASSGVEGADGELFF
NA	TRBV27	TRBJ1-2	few	TGTGCCAGCAGTTTCGGAATCAGATATGGCTACACCTTC	CASSFGIRYGYTF
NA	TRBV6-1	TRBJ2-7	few	TGTGCCAGCAGTGTACAGGGCTCCTACGAGCAGTACTTC	CASSVQGSYEQYF